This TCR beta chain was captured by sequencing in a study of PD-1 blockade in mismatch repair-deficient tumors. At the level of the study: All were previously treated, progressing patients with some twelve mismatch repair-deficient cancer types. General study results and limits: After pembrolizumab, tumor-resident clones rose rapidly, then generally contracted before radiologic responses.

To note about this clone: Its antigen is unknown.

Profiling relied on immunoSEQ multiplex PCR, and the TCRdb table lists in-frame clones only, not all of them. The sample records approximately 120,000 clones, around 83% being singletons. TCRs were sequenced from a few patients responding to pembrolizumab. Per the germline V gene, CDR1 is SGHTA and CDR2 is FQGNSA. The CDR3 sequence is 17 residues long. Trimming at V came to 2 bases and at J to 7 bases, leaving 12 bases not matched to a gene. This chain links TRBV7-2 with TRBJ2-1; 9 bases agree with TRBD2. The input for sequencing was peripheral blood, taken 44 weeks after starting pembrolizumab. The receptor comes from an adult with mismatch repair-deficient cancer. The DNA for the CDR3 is TGTGCCAGCAGCTTAAGGCGGGAGGGGGTAGGGGATAATGAGCAGTTCTTC. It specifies CASSLRREGVGDNEQFF. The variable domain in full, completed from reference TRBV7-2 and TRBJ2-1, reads GAGVSQSPSNKVTEKGKDVELRCDPISGHTALYWYRQSLGQGLEFLIYFQGNSAPDKSGLPSDRFSAERTGGSVSTLTIQRTQQEDSAVYLCASSLRREGVGDNEQFFGPGTRLTVL.